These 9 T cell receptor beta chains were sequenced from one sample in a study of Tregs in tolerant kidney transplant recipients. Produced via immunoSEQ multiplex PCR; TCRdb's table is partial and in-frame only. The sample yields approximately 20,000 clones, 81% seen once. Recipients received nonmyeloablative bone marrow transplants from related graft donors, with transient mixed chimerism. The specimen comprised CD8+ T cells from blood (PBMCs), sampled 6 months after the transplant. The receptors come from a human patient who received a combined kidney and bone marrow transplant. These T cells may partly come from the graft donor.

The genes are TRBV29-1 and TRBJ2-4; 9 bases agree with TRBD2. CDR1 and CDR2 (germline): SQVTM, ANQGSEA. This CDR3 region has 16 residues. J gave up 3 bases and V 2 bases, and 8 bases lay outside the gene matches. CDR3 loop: CSVETRGGAGKNIQYF. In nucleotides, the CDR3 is TGCAGCGTTGAAACGCGGGGGGGGGCTGGCAAAAACATTCAGTACTTC.

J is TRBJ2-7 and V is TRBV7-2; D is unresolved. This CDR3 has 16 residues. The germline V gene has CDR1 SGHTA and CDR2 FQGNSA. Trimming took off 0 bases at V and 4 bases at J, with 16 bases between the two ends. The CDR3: CASSLARSKSPYEQYF. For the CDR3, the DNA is TGTGCCAGCAGCTTAGCCCGCTCTAAGTCCCCTTACGAGCAGTACTTC. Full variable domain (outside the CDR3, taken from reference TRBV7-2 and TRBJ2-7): GAGVSQSPSNKVTEKGKDVELRCDPISGHTALYWYRQSLGQGLEFLIYFQGNSAPDKSGLPSDRFSAERTGGSVSTLTIQRTQQEDSAVYLCASSLARSKSPYEQYFGPGTRLTVT.

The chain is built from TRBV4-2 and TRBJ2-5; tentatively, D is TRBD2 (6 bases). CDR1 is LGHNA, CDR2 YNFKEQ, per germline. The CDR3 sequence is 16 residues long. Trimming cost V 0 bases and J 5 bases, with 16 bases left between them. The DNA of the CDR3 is TGTGCCAGCAGCCAAGACCGTGGGACTCACCGGGAGACCCAGTACTTC. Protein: CASSQDRGTHRETQYF.

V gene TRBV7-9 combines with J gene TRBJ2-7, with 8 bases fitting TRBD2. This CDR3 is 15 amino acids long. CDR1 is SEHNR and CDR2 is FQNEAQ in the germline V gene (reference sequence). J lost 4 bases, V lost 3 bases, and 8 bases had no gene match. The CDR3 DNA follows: TGTGCCAGCAGCTTCCTCGGGGGGGGTTTTTACGAGCAGTACTTC. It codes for CASSFLGGGFYEQYF.

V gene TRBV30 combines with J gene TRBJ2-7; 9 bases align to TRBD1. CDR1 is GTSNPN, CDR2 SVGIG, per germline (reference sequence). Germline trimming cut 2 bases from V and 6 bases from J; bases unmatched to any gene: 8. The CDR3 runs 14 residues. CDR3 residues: CAWSSGTGNVEQYF. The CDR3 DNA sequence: TGTGCCTGGAGTTCCGGGACAGGGAATGTCGAGCAGTACTTC.

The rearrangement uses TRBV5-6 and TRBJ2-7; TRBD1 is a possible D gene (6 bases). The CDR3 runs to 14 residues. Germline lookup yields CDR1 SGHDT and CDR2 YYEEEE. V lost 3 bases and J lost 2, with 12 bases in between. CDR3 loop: CASSSVGAPYEQYF. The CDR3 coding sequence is TGTGCCAGCAGCTCTGTGGGGGCCCCCTACGAGCAGTACTTC.

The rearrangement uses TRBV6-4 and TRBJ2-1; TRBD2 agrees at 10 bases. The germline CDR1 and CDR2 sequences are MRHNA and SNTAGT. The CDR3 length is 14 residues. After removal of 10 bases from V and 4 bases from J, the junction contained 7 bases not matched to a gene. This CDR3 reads CATKREGEYNEQFF. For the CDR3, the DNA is TGTGCCACTAAGCGGGAGGGGGAATACAATGAGCAGTTCTTC.

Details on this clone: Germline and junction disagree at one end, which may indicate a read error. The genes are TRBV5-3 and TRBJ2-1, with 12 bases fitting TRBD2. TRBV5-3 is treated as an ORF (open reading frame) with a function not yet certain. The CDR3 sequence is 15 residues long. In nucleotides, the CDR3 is TGTGCCAGAACCTTGACCGGGACTAGCGGGTCCGCTGGGCTCTTC. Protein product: CARTLTGTSGSAGLF.

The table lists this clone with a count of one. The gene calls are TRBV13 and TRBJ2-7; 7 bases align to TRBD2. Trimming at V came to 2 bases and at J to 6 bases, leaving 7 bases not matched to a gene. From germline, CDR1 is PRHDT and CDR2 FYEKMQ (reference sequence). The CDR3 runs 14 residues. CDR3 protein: CASSLSRGVGEQYF. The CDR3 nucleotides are TGTGCCAGCAGCTTAAGTCGGGGGGTTGGCGAGCAGTACTTC. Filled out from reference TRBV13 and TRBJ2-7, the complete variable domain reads AAGVIQSPRHLIKEKRETATLKCYPIPRHDTVYWYQQGPGQDPQFLISFYEKMQSDKGSIPDRFSAQQFSDYHSELNMSSLELGDSALYFCASSLSRGVGEQYFGPGTRLTVT.